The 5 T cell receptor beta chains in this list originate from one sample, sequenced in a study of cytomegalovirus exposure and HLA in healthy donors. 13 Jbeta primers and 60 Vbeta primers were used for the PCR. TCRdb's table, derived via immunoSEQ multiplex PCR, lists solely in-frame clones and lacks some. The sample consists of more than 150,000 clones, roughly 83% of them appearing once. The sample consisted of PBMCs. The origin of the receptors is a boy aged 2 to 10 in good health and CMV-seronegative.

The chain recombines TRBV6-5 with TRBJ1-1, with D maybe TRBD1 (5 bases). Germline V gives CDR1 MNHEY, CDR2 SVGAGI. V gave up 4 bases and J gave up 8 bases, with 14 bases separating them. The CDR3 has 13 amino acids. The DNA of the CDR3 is TGTGCCAGCAGTTGGACACCAGGAGGGGAAGCTTTCTTT. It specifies CASSWTPGGEAFF.

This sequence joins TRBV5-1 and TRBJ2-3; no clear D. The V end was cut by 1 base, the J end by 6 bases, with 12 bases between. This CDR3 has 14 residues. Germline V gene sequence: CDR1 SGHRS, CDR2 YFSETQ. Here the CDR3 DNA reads TGCGCCAGCAGCTTGCGGGTGTATGGGGATACGCAGTATTTT. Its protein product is CASSLRVYGDTQYF.

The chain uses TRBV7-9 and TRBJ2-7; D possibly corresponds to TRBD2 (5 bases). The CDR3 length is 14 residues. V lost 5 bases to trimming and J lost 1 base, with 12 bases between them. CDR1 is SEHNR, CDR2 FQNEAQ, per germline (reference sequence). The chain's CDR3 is CASSPGSGSYEQYF. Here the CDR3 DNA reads TGTGCCAGCAGCCCGGGATCCGGGTCCTACGAGCAGTACTTC.

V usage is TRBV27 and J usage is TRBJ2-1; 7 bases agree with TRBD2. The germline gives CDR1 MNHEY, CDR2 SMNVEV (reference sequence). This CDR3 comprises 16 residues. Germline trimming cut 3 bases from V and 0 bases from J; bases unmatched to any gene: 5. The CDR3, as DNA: TGTGCCAGCAGTTTGGGACTATTGAGCTCCTACAATGAGCAGTTCTTC. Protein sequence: CASSLGLLSSYNEQFF.

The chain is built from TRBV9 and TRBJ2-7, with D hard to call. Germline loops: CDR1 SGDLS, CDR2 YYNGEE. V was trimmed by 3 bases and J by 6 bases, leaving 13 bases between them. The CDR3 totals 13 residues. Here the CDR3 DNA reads TGTGCCAGCAGCGGACTTCCCGGCGGCGAGCAGTACTTC. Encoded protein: CASSGLPGGEQYF.